A single sample gave rise to the 10 T cell receptor beta chains below, sequenced in a study of Graves' ophthalmopathy and Graves' hyperthyroidism. CDR3 regions of TCR beta were amplified from RNA transcripts. After a first-round RT-PCR with HTBI primers, a second-round multiplex PCR was run. TCRdb re-called the multiplex PCR reads with MiXCR, one entry per CDR3 protein. Among hundreds of thousands of distinct CDR3 sequences listed, around a fifth were seen once. The sample taken for sequencing was peripheral blood. The receptors shown here come from a woman between 18 and 30 years old with stable Graves' hyperthyroidism.

This clonotype was recorded many times. The chain recombines TRBV16 with TRBJ1-2; D not resolved. The CDR3 spans 12 residues. Trimming removed 2 bases from V and 6 bases from J, with 7 bases in between. CDR1 and CDR2 (germline): KGHSY, FQNENV. CDR3 amino acids: CASSQGPDGYTF. The CDR3 DNA is TGTGCCAGCAGCCAAGGACCGGATGGCTACACCTTC.

This clonotype was seen many times. The chain is built from TRBV28 and TRBJ2-5; the D gene is possibly TRBD1 (5 bases). CDR1 is MDHEN, CDR2 SYDVKM, per germline. The CDR3 has 17 amino acids. V gave up 6 bases and J gave up 9 bases, with 29 bases separating them. The CDR3 sequence is CASSPSLYSVGQGAQYF. The CDR3 nucleotides are TGTGCCAGCAGCCCGTCTCTCTATTCGGTGGGCCAAGGGGCCCAGTACTTC.

This clonotype was detected many times. The genes are TRBV30 and TRBJ1-2; 10 bases are a match to TRBD1. This CDR3 has 11 amino acids. Germline V gene lookup returns CDR1 GTSNPN and CDR2 SVGIG (reference sequence). The ends lost 6 bases at V and 8 bases at J; junction bases unmatched: 3. DNA for the CDR3: TGTGCCTGCGGGACAGGGGTGGGCTACACCTTC. It encodes CACGTGVGYTF.

Points on this clonotype: The junction departs from the called germline gene at one end, perhaps through a read error. This rearrangement joins TRBV11-2 to TRBJ1-1; tentative D call: TRBD1 (5 bases). The CDR3 has 16 amino acids. The germline V gene has CDR1 SGHAT and CDR2 FQNNGV. The CDR3 DNA reads TGTGCCAGCAGCTTCCCCGCCCTGGGGGTGGACACTGAATCTTTCTTT. It encodes CASSFPALGVDTESFF.

Ten or more counts support this clonotype. The chain employs TRBV28 and TRBJ2-2; 9 bases are a match to TRBD2. Germline trimming cut 4 bases from V and 6 bases from J; bases unmatched to any gene: 6. The length of the CDR3 is 15 residues. CDR1 and CDR2 from the germline V gene are MDHEN and SYDVKM. This CDR3 is CASSWGGRAPGELFF. The CDR3 DNA reads TGTGCCAGCAGTTGGGGCGGGAGGGCCCCCGGGGAGCTGTTTTTT.

In this sample, this clonotype turned up many times. This sequence joins TRBV20-1 and TRBJ2-7; no reliable D call. V was pared by 0 bases and J by 4 bases, with 4 bases between. Germline values: CDR1 DFQATT, CDR2 SNEGSKA (reference sequence). The CDR3 sequence is 11 residues long. This chain's CDR3 is CSAREGYEQYF. In nucleotides, the CDR3 is TGCAGTGCTAGAGAGGGTTACGAGCAGTACTTC.

This clonotype was picked up a small number of times. V gene TRBV12-3 or TRBV12-4 combines with J gene TRBJ1-1, with unresolved D. The CDR3 covers 14 residues. The V end lost 7 bases, the J end lost 3 bases, and 15 bases lay between the germline ends. CDR3 loop: CASTLVGWDTEAFF. CDR3 nucleotides: TGTGCCAGCACCCTGGTGGGATGGGACACTGAAGCTTTCTTT.

The chain links TRBV6-1 to TRBJ2-5; D is undetermined. V shed 4 bases and J shed 2 bases, with 14 bases lying between them. Germline assignment: CDR1 MNHNS and CDR2 SASEGT. The CDR3 is 15 amino acids. CDR3 coding DNA: TGTGCCAGCAGTGCGGAAAAGGGATCTCAAGAGACCCAGTACTTC. Translating gives CASSAEKGSQETQYF.

This clonotype came up many times. This rearrangement joins TRBV6-5 to TRBJ1-3; D is unresolved. V was pared by 4 bases and J by 0 bases, with 4 bases between. CDR1 MNHEY and CDR2 SVGAGI come from the germline V gene. This CDR3 is built from 13 residues. CDR3 coding DNA: TGTGCCAGCAGTTCGCACTCTGGAAACACCATATATTTT. This sequence encodes CASSSHSGNTIYF.

This clonotype was seen a few times. CDR3 nucleotide sequence: TGTGCCAGCAGGGGGACGGAGAAAGATGGCTACACCTTC. Protein product: CASRGTEKDGYTF. The chain combines TRBV2 with TRBJ1-2; tentative D call: TRBD1 (5 bases). Per germline, CDR1 SNHLY and CDR2 FYNNEI. The CDR3 sequence is 13 residues long. V dropped 6 bases and J dropped 6 bases, with 14 bases sitting between them.